This TCR beta chain was obtained from a study of blood T cell repertoires in COVID-19. At the level of the study: Samples of COVID-19 (acute and convalescent) were obtained from the United States, Italy and Spain. T cells, B-cell-depleted T cells, or PBMCs provided the cDNA or gDNA that served as material.

This clone was picked up one time. One end of the junction fails to match germline, which may point to a read error. In the study's own analysis: Nucleated cell counts were estimated from reference gene primer amplification. Only in-frame clones appear in the TCRdb table, and some are missing; sequencing was by immunoSEQ multiplex PCR. The V and J calls and clone size are taken from that table; D and trimming were inferred from the DNA. The table has a few hundred thousand clones, around 91% seen once. The Seattle patients, enrolled during active infection, were followed longitudinally. This CDR3 contains 12 residues. Looked up from germline, CDR1 is SSHAT and CDR2 is FNYEAQ (reference sequence).

The sequencing input was peripheral blood. The chain employs TRBV7-7 and TRBJ2-7; D is ambiguous. The clonotype comes from a woman aged 55-69 years with COVID-19, enrolled during active disease. The CDR3 loop reads CASSLPRGVQYF. CDR3 nucleotide sequence: TGTGCTAGCAGCTTACCCCGAGGAGTGCAGTACTTC.